Listed below are T cell receptor beta chains from one sample, sequenced in a study of PD-1 blockade in mismatch repair-deficient tumors. This table comes from immunoSEQ multiplex PCR, and its TCRdb copy is limited to in-frame clones, with some not included. The sample consists of about 79,000 clones, about four fifths of them appearing once. Sequenced here: peripheral blood, sampled 44 weeks after starting pembrolizumab. The source of these receptors is an adult with mismatch repair-deficient cancer. CDR3s include the opening cysteine and the closing phenylalanine or tryptophan. A D gene is named only where the DNA matches it firmly. Size is stated for part of the rows, as once, few or many counts, or as a class when the clone is expanded.

j_call v_call d_call clone_size cdr3_aa cdr3_nt
TRBJ1-5 TRBV19 TRBD1 - CASSAYRGGNQPQHF TGTGCCAGTAGTGCCTACAGGGGAGGTAATCAGCCCCAGCATTTT
TRBJ2-1 TRBV5-4 - once CASSLVAGNEQFF TGTGCCAGCAGCTTGGTCGCCGGGAATGAGCAGTTCTTC
TRBJ1-4 TRBV2 TRBD1 - CASSDVNLGTGKLFF TGTGCCAGCAGTGACGTTAATTTGGGGACAGGGAAACTGTTTTTT
TRBJ1-5 TRBV6-4 TRBD1 - CASSQGQGNQPQHF TGTGCCAGCAGCCAGGGACAGGGCAATCAGCCCCAGCATTTT
TRBJ1-2 TRBV9 - medium-sized CASSYPGTDYTF TGTGCCAGCAGCTACCCCGGGACGGACTACACCTTC
TRBJ1-1 TRBV7-7 - once CASSPGTPPRAFF TGTGCTAGCAGCCCCGGGACCCCTCCCCGAGCTTTCTTT
TRBJ2-7 TRBV7-9 TRBD1 - CASSLALGQVSYEQYF TGTGCCAGCAGCTTAGCTCTGGGACAGGTCTCCTACGAGCAGTACTTC
TRBJ2-6 TRBV27 - - CASSLFFGAGGAGANVLTF TGTGCCAGCAGTTTATTTTTTGGGGCGGGTGGAGCTGGGGCCAACGTCCTGACTTTC
TRBJ1-2 TRBV5-1 - few CASSLDLSDYGYTF TGCGCCAGCAGCTTGGATCTTTCTGACTATGGCTACACCTTC
TRBJ1-4 TRBV11-2 - - CASSFRRGGEKLFF TGTGCCAGCAGCTTCAGAAGGGGTGGTGAAAAACTGTTTTTT
TRBJ2-1 TRBV6-5 - - CASSYSNDSEQFF TGTGCCAGCAGTTACTCGAATGACAGTGAGCAGTTCTTC
TRBJ1-2 TRBV7-6 - - CASSLVAGKGYTF TGTGCCAGCAGCTTAGTGGCAGGGAAGGGCTACACCTTC
TRBJ2-5 TRBV11-1 - - CASGRQETQYF TGTGCCAGCGGGAGGCAAGAGACCCAGTACTTC
TRBJ2-5 TRBV19 TRBD1 - CASRTGVTETQYF TGTGCCAGTAGAACAGGGGTGACAGAGACCCAGTACTTC
TRBJ2-3 TRBV2 - - CASSVADTQYF TGTGCCAGTAGTGTGGCGGATACGCAGTATTTT
TRBJ2-3 TRBV30 - once CAWSLKTSRTDTQYF TGTGCCTGGAGTCTAAAGACAAGCCGCACAGATACGCAGTATTTT
TRBJ2-5 TRBV7-2 TRBD2 - CASSLGGLAGEETQYF TGTGCCAGCAGCTTAGGTGGCCTAGCGGGAGAAGAGACCCAGTACTTC
TRBJ1-5 TRBV5-4 - - CASSQDDVGGWGNQPQHF TGTGCCAGCAGCCAAGATGATGTCGGGGGATGGGGCAATCAGCCCCAGCATTTT
TRBJ2-7 TRBV18 TRBD1 - CASSPLDRSYSYEQYF TGTGCCAGCTCACCTTTGGACAGGTCCTACTCCTACGAGCAGTACTTC
TRBJ2-7 TRBV11-2 - - CASSLEVQGKNEQYF TGTGCCAGCAGCTTAGAGGTCCAGGGGAAGAACGAGCAGTACTTC
TRBJ2-1 TRBV5-4 - - CASSLSRGYNEQFF TGTGCCAGCAGCTTGTCTCGAGGCTACAATGAGCAGTTCTTC
TRBJ2-7 TRBV13 TRBD2 - CASTTRSGRAAYEQYF TGTGCCAGCACTACGCGTAGCGGGAGGGCCGCCTACGAGCAGTACTTC
TRBJ2-2 TRBV15 - few CATSRVQSTGELFF TGTGCCACCAGCAGAGTGCAGAGCACCGGGGAGCTGTTTTTT
TRBJ2-5 TRBV5-4 TRBD2 - CASSRQRERFEETQYF TGTGCCAGCAGCCGTCAGCGGGAGAGGTTTGAAGAGACCCAGTACTTC
TRBJ2-3 TRBV5-4 - - CATRLQLRTDTQYF TGTGCCACCCGCTTGCAACTTCGCACAGATACGCAGTATTTT
TRBJ2-1 TRBV5-6 - - CASSFLTGTANEQFF TGTGCCAGCAGCTTTCTCACAGGGACTGCTAATGAGCAGTTCTTC
TRBJ2-7 TRBV7-9 TRBD2 few CASSYGTSGYEQYF TGTGCCAGCAGCTACGGGACTAGCGGCTACGAGCAGTACTTC
TRBJ2-5 TRBV4-2 TRBD2 - CASSPAVLAGGAETQYF TGTGCCAGCAGCCCGGCGGTCCTAGCGGGAGGGGCGGAGACCCAGTACTTC
TRBJ1-3 TRBV18 - - CASSPLLTGAYSGNTIYF TGTGCCAGCTCACCACTTTTGACAGGCGCTTACTCTGGAAACACCATATATTTT
TRBJ1-1 TRBV4-1 - - CASSLPGVTEAFF TGCGCCAGCAGCCTCCCAGGGGTTACTGAAGCTTTCTTT
TRBJ2-3 TRBV6-4 TRBD1 - CASSVSGTGGADTQYF TGTGCCAGCAGTGTCTCCGGGACAGGGGGCGCAGATACGCAGTATTTT
TRBJ1-2 TRBV11-3 - - CASSPNPGYGYTF TGTGCCAGCAGCCCCAACCCGGGCTATGGCTACACCTTC
TRBJ2-7 TRBV7-2 TRBD2 - CASSARTSGRGDEQYF TGTGCCAGCAGCGCAAGGACTAGCGGGAGAGGAGACGAGCAGTACTTC
TRBJ2-1 TRBV11-2 TRBD2 - CASSRGLAGTVSYNEQFF TGTGCCAGCAGCCGCGGACTAGCGGGAACCGTCTCCTACAATGAGCAGTTCTTC
TRBJ1-1 TRBV25-1 - - CASSDPLGVNTEAFF TGTGCCAGCAGTGACCCTTTAGGGGTGAACACTGAAGCTTTCTTT
TRBJ2-2 TRBV6-5 - - CASSFGVGTGELFF TGTGCCAGCAGTTTTGGGGTGGGAACCGGGGAGCTGTTTTTT
TRBJ1-1 TRBV19 - few CASSYSATEAFF TGTGCCAGTAGCTACTCGGCTACTGAAGCTTTCTTT
TRBJ1-5 TRBV7-8 - few CASRPSGNQPQHF TGTGCCAGCAGACCGTCGGGCAATCAGCCCCAGCATTTT
TRBJ2-5 TRBV2 TRBD1 - CASGQGARETQYF TGTGCCAGCGGACAGGGGGCGAGGGAGACCCAGTACTTC
TRBJ2-1 TRBV7-9 - few CASSHQREQFF TGTGCCAGCAGCCATCAACGCGAGCAGTTCTTC
TRBJ2-7 TRBV10-3 - - CAISGSTGNYEQYF TGTGCCATCAGTGGATCGACTGGGAACTACGAGCAGTACTTC
TRBJ2-2 TRBV30 TRBD1 - CAWRSSPDRAGELFF TGTGCCTGGAGGTCGTCCCCCGACAGGGCCGGGGAGCTGTTTTTT
TRBJ2-3 TRBV19 - - CASSINSEVEDTQYF TGTGCCAGTAGTATAAATTCGGAGGTGGAAGATACGCAGTATTTT
TRBJ1-2 TRBV4-1 - - CASSQVFGGPVLYGYTF TGCGCCAGCAGCCAAGTGTTCGGGGGCCCCGTACTCTATGGCTACACCTTC
TRBJ2-7 TRBV5-1 - - CASSLEGTYSDEQYF TGCGCCAGCAGCTTGGAAGGCACGTACTCCGACGAGCAGTACTTC
TRBJ2-2 TRBV6-1 - - CASSDRVLNTGELFF TGTGCCAGCAGTGACAGGGTACTGAACACCGGGGAGCTGTTTTTT
TRBJ2-2 TRBV4-2 TRBD2 - CASSQEGAGGNTGELFF TGTGCCAGCAGCCAAGAGGGGGCGGGAGGTAACACCGGGGAGCTGTTTTTT
TRBJ2-1 TRBV7-8 - - CASRPREHYNEQFF TGTGCCAGCAGGCCCAGGGAACACTACAATGAGCAGTTCTTC
TRBJ2-1 TRBV11-3 TRBD2 - CASSSYLAGGWNEQFF TGTGCCAGCAGCTCCTACCTAGCGGGAGGGTGGAATGAGCAGTTCTTC